The clone carrying this TCR beta chain showed up many times. The target antigen is unknown. TCRdb reprocessed the 5' RACE reads with MiXCR, giving one entry per CDR3 protein. The sample has roughly 340,000 distinct CDR3 sequences, over 25% seen once. The sample is drawn from a study of identical twins' blood T cells. Findings of the study overall: Twins shared more top CDR3 clonotypes than unrelated donors did.

The sequence derives from a woman aged 18-49 years in good health. The specimen was PBMCs.

The CDR3 is CASSFESTAAFF. In DNA form, the CDR3 reads TGTGCCAGCAGTTTTGAATCCACGGCGGCTTTCTTT. The rearrangement uses TRBV12-3 or TRBV12-4 and TRBJ1-1; no clear D gene. The CDR3 runs to 12 residues. The V gene lost 3 bases and the J gene lost 11 bases, with 13 bases spanning the gap.